Detailed here is one T cell receptor beta chain. Its cognate antigen is unknown. Diagnoses rested on clinical symptoms, serum thyroxine and TRAb, thyroid ultrasound and orbital computed tomography. Amplified TCR beta CDR3 regions came from RNA transcripts. First-round RT-PCR targeting the TCR CDR3 was performed with the HTBI primer set. TCRdb called the multiplex PCR reads again in MiXCR, with one record for every CDR3 protein. The table includes around 570,000 distinct CDR3 sequences, 15% to 20% detected once. The CDR3 loop spans 16 amino acids. The germline V gene encodes CDR1 LGHDT and CDR2 YNNKEL (reference sequence). Between the trimmed V and J ends, which lost 4 bases and 0 bases, there was a span of 15 bases. The data originate from a study of T cells in Graves' hyperthyroidism and ophthalmopathy. Findings and caveats of the study: The blood repertoire included most of the expanded thyroid clonotypes above 0.001.

Source material: blood. The rearrangement uses TRBV3-1 and TRBJ1-2; no clear D gene. This TCR was recovered from a man aged 35-49 years with Graves' ophthalmopathy. The CDR3 here is CASSLRVQDPNYGYTF. In DNA form, the CDR3 reads TGTGCCAGCAGCCTACGAGTGCAGGACCCTAACTATGGCTACACCTTC.